A single sample is the source of the 13 T cell receptor beta chains below, sequenced in a study of STAT3 mutations in large granular lymphocyte leukemia. Findings and limits, study-wide: Every T-LGLL patient had at least one immunodominant TCRbeta clonotype.

These receptors' targets are unknown. TCRdb keeps only in-frame clones here, not all; method: immunoSEQ multiplex PCR. The repertoire consists of 1,500 to 2,000 clones, with roughly half occurring once and the leading ten covering approximately 35%. Sequencing used peripheral blood mononuclear cells. The receptor set was obtained from a man aged 60-69 years with T-cell large granular lymphocyte leukemia. Some clones in this sample may be carry-over from other donors' samples.

J is TRBJ1-1 and V is TRBV5-1; no firm D call. V lost 4 bases and J 1 base, leaving 14 bases between the germline ends. The germline V gene encodes CDR1 SGHRS and CDR2 YFSETQ. The CDR3 length is 15 residues. In DNA, the CDR3 is TGCGCCAGCAGCATTGGGTCTCTAGCGAACACTGAAGCTTTCTTT. Translated, it gives CASSIGSLANTEAFF.

The rearrangement links TRBV27 to TRBJ1-2, with D possibly matching TRBD1 (5 bases). The ends were cut back, 6 bases at V and 0 bases at J, with 8 bases in the middle. The CDR3 is 13 amino acids. Germline loops: CDR1 MNHEY, CDR2 SMNVEV (reference sequence). CDR3 nucleotides: TGTGCCAGCAGAGGGACCTCTAACTATGGCTACACCTTC. This translates into CASRGTSNYGYTF.

The V gene is TRBV5-6, the J gene TRBJ2-7; possibly TRBD1 or TRBD2 for D (5 bases each). This CDR3 contains 16 residues. Germline CDR1 and CDR2: SGHDT and YYEEEE. V lost 3 bases, J lost 2 bases, and 18 bases lay in between. The CDR3 region has the DNA TGTGCCAGCAGCTCCCTAGGTCCCCGAGGGGCCTACGAGCAGTACTTC. Amino acid sequence: CASSSLGPRGAYEQYF.

This clone has a handful of counts. The CDR3: CASSLDRGYEAFF. The CDR3 bases are TGTGCCAGCAGCCTAGACAGGGGGTACGAAGCTTTCTTT. V and J are TRBV5-4 and TRBJ1-1; 9 bases map to TRBD1. J was trimmed by 8 bases and V by 4 bases; bases with no gene match: 6. Germline V gives CDR1 SGHNT, CDR2 YYREEE (reference sequence). The length of the CDR3 is 13 residues.

V and J are TRBV13 and TRBJ2-2; 7 positions agree with TRBD2. Per the germline V gene, CDR1 is PRHDT and CDR2 is FYEKMQ (reference sequence). CDR3 length: 15 amino acids. V lost 4 bases to trimming and J lost 5 bases; unmatched junction nucleotides: 7. For the CDR3, the DNA is TGTGCCAGCAGCTCCGGACTAGATCGAACCGGGGAGCTGTTTTTT. Translating gives CASSSGLDRTGELFF. The whole variable domain, remainder taken from reference TRBV13 and TRBJ2-2, is AAGVIQSPRHLIKEKRETATLKCYPIPRHDTVYWYQQGPGQDPQFLISFYEKMQSDKGSIPDRFSAQQFSDYHSELNMSSLELGDSALYFCASSSGLDRTGELFFGEGSRLTVL.

This sequence joins TRBV6-1 and TRBJ2-1, with 10 bases aligning to TRBD1. Germline assignment: CDR1 MNHNS and CDR2 SASEGT. CDR3 size: 15 residues. The V gene end was trimmed by 7 bases and the J gene end by 7 bases; junction bases not matched to a gene: 10. The CDR3 is CASNQDRGRGNEQFF. The CDR3 DNA is TGTGCCAGCAACCAAGACAGGGGGCGAGGGAATGAGCAGTTCTTC.

The V call is TRBV5-8, the J call TRBJ1-5, with D possibly TRBD1 on 6 matching bases. V lost 4 bases, J lost 0 bases, and 11 bases lay in between. Germline V gene sequence: CDR1 SGHTS, CDR2 YDEGEE. The CDR3 covers 15 residues. CDR3: CASSRRQVSNQPQHF. DNA of the CDR3: TGTGCCAGCAGCCGACGACAGGTTAGCAATCAGCCCCAGCATTTT. Full variable domain (rest looked up from reference TRBV5-8 and TRBJ1-5): EAGVTQSPTHLIKTRGQQATLRCSPISGHTSVYWYQQALGLGLQFLLWYDEGEERNRGNFPPRFSGRQFPNYSSELNVNALELEDSALYLCASSRRQVSNQPQHFGDGTRLSIL.

This clone came up a few times. This chain joins TRBV18 and TRBJ1-2; possibly TRBD1 for D (6 bases). The CDR3 consists of 15 residues. Trimming shortened V by 2 bases and J by 5 bases, and 15 bases separated the two germline ends. Per germline, CDR1 KGHSH and CDR2 LQKENI. The CDR3, as DNA: TGTGCCAGCTCACCAGTAGAGAGACAGGCGTATGGCTACACCTTC. The encoded protein is CASSPVERQAYGYTF.

This clone has more than one count but fewer than ten. This rearrangement joins TRBV5-1 to TRBJ1-3, with D hard to call. The CDR3 is made up of 15 amino acids. The germline CDR1 and CDR2 sequences are SGHRS and YFSETQ. The V gene lost 0 bases and the J gene lost 0 bases, with 7 bases spanning the gap. DNA of the CDR3: TGCGCCAGCAGCTTGGTTGGGAACTCTGGAAACACCATATATTTT. Its protein is CASSLVGNSGNTIYF.

This chain links TRBV12-5 with TRBJ2-1; 12 bases agree with TRBD2. J gave up 7 bases and V 6 bases, and 7 bases lay outside the gene matches. CDR1 is LGHNT, CDR2 FRNRAP, per germline. The CDR3 sequence is 15 residues long. The CDR3 DNA is TGTGCTAGTGGCCCCGGGACTAGCGGGCTTAATGAGCAGTTCTTC. The encoded protein is CASGPGTSGLNEQFF.

The chain employs TRBV5-1 and TRBJ2-7; 9 nucleotides align to TRBD2. Germline V CDR1 and CDR2: SGHRS, YFSETQ. J gave up 0 bases and V 4 bases, and 2 bases lay outside the gene matches. The CDR3 has 14 residues. CDR3 loop: CASSASGNSYEQYF. DNA of the CDR3: TGCGCCAGCAGCGCTAGCGGGAACTCCTACGAGCAGTACTTC.

The chain joins TRBV18 to TRBJ2-5; D perhaps matches TRBD2 (6 bases). V gave up 3 bases and J gave up 4 bases, with 18 bases separating them. CDR3 size: 16 residues. Germline CDR1 KGHSH, CDR2 LQKENI. DNA for the CDR3: TGTGCCAGCTCACCTACTCCGGGACTCCCGGTAGAGACCCAGTACTTC. Encoded protein: CASSPTPGLPVETQYF.

The chain has TRBV18 and TRBJ2-7; D unclear. Trimming removed 0 bases from V and 2 bases from J, with 8 bases in between. Germline V gene sequence: CDR1 KGHSH, CDR2 LQKENI. The CDR3 spans 14 residues. The CDR3 DNA reads TGTGCCAGCTCACCACCTATAGATCCCTACGAGCAGTACTTC. Translated, it gives CASSPPIDPYEQYF.